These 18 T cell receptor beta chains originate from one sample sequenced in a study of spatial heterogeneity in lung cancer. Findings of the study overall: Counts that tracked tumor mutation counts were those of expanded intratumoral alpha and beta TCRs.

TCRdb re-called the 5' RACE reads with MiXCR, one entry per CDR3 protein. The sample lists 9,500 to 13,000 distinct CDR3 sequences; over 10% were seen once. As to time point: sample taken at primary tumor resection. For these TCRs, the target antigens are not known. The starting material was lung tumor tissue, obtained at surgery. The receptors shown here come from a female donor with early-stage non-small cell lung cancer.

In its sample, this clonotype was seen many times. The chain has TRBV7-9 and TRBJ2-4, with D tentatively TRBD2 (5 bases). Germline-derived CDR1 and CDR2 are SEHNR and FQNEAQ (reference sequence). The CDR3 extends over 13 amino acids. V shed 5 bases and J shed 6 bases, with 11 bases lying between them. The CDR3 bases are TGTGCCAGCAGCCGCCCTAGCACAAACATTCAGTACTTC. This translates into CASSRPSTNIQYF.

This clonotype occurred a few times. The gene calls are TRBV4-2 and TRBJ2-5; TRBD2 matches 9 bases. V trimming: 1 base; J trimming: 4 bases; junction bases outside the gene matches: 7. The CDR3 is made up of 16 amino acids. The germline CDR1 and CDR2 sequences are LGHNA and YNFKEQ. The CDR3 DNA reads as TGTGCCAGCAGCCAAGCTGGCGGGGGGGCCAGAGAGACCCAGTACTTC. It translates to CASSQAGGGARETQYF.

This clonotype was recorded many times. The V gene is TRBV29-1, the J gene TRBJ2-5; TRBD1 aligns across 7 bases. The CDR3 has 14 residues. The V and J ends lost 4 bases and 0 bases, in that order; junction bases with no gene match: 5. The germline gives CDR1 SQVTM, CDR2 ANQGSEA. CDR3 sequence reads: CSVAKGTDQETQYF. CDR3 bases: TGCAGCGTTGCAAAAGGGACAGACCAAGAGACCCAGTACTTC.

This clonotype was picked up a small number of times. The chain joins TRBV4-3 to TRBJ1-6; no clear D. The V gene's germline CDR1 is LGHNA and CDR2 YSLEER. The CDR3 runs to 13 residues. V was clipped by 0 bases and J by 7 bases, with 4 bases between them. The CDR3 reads CASSQDQNSPLHF. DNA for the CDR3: TGCGCCAGCAGCCAAGATCAGAATTCACCCCTCCACTTT.

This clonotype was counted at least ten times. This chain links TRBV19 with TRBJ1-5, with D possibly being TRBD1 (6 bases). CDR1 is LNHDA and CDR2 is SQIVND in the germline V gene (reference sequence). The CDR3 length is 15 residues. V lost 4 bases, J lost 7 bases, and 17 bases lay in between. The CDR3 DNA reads TGTGCCAGTAGTACACAGAGGCGCCAGGGGCAGCCCCAGCATTTT. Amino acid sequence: CASSTQRRQGQPQHF. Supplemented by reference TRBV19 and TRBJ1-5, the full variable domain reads DGGITQSPKYLFRKEGQNVTLSCEQNLNHDAMYWYRQDPGQGLRLIYYSQIVNDFQKGDIAEGYSVSREKKESFPLTVTSAQKNPTAFYLCASSTQRRQGQPQHFGDGTRLSIL.

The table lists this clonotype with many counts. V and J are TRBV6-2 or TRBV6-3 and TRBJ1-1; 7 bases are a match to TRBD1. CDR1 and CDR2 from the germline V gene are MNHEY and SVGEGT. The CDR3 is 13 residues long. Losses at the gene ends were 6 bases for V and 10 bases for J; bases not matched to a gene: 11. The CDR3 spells CASSPGTASGAFF. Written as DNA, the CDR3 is TGTGCCAGCAGCCCAGGGACAGCCAGTGGAGCTTTCTTT.

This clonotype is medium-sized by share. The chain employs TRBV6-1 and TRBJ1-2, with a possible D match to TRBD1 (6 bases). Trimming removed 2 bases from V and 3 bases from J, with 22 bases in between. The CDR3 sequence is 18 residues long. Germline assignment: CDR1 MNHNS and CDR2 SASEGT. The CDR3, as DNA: TGTGCCAGCAGTGAAAGGCCTCGGGGACAAAAGGGAGACTATGGCTACACCTTC. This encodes CASSERPRGQKGDYGYTF.

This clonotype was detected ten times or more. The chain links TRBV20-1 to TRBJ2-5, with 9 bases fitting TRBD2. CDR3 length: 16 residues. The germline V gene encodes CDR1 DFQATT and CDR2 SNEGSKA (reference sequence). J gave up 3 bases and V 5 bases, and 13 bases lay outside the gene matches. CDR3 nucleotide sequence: TGCAGTGCTTTATCGGTTTTAGCGGGGGAGAAAGAGACCCAGTACTTC. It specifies CSALSVLAGEKETQYF.

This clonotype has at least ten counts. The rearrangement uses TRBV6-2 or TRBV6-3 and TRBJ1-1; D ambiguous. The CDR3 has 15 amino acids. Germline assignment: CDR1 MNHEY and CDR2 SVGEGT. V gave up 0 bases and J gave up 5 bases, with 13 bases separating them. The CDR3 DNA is TGTGCCAGCAGTTACTCAATGGGAGACGGGACTGAAGCTTTCTTT. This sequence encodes CASSYSMGDGTEAFF.

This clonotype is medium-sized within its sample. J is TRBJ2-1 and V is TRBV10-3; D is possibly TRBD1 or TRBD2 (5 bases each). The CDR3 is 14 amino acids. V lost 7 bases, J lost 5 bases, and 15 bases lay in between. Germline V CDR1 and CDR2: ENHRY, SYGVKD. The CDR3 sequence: CAIKEGPRDNEQFF. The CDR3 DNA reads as TGTGCCATCAAAGAGGGGCCACGGGACAATGAGCAGTTCTTC.

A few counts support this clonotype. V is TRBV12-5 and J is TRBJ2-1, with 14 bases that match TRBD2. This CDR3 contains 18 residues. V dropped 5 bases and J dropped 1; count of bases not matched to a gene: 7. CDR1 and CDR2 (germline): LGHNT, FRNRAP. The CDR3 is CASGPGTSGSISYNEQFF. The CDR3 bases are TGTGCTAGTGGTCCGGGGACTAGCGGGAGCATTTCCTACAATGAGCAGTTCTTC.

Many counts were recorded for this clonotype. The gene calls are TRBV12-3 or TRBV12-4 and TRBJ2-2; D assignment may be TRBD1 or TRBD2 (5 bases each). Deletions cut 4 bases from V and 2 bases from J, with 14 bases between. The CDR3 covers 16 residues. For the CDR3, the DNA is TGTGCCAGCAGTTCCCCGGGACCGGGAAACACCGGGGAGCTGTTTTTT. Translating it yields CASSSPGPGNTGELFF.

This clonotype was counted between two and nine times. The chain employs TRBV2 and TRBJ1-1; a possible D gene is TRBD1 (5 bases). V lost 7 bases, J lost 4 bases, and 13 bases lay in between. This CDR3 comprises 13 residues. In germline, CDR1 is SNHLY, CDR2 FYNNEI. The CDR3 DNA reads TGTGCCAGCACGGCGGGGGATAGCACTGAAGCTTTCTTT. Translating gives CASTAGDSTEAFF.

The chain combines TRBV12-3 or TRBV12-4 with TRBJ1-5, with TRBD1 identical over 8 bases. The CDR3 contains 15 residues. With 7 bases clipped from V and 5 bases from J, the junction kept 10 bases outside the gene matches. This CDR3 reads CASTIGQGRDQPQHF. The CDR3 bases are TGTGCCAGCACCATCGGACAGGGTAGGGATCAGCCCCAGCATTTT.

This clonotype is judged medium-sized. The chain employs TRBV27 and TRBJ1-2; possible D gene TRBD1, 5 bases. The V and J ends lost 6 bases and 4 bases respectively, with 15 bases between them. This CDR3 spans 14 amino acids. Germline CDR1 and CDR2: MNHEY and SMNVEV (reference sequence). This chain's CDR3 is CASSQGDRIYGYTF. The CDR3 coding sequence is TGTGCCAGCAGCCAGGGCGACAGAATCTATGGCTACACCTTC.

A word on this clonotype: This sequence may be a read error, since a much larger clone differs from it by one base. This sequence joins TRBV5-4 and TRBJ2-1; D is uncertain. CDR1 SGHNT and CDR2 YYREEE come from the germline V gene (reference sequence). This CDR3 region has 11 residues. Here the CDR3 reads CASSSWDEQIF. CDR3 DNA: TGTGCCAGCAGCTCCTGGGATGAGCAGATCTTC.

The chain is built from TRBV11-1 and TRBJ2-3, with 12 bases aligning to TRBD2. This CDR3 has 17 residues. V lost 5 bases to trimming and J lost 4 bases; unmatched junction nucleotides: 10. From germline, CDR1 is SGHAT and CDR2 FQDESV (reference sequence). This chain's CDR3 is CASSPRTSGIHADTQYF. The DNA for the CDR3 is TGTGCCAGCAGCCCCCGGACTAGCGGGATCCATGCAGATACGCAGTATTTT.

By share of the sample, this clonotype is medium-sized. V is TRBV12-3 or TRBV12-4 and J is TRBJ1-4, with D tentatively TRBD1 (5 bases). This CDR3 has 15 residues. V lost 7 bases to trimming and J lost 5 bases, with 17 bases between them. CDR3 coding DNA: TGTGCCAGCACGTTCGGGGCCGCTACAAATGAAAAACTGTTTTTT. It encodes CASTFGAATNEKLFF.